The 29 T cell receptor beta chains reported below all come from one sample, sequenced in a study of blood T cell repertoires in COVID-19. The assay was immunoSEQ multiplex PCR, and TCRdb's table has in-frame clones only and misses some. The data hold some 290,000 clones, with around 81% observed a single time. Source material: peripheral blood. These receptors originate from a woman between 55 and 75 years old with active or convalescent COVID-19.

The V call is TRBV19, the J call TRBJ2-3, with 7 bases aligning to TRBD2. The CDR3 has 18 residues. The ends lost 0 bases at V and 0 bases at J; junction bases unmatched: 9. Germline CDR1 is LNHDA and CDR2 is SQIVND (reference sequence). The CDR3 loop reads CASSIDRASGLSTDTQYF. Here the CDR3 DNA reads TGTGCCAGTAGTATAGATCGGGCTAGCGGTTTGAGCACAGATACGCAGTATTTT.

The chain has TRBV4-2 and TRBJ2-7; 8 bases are shared with TRBD1. V gave up 6 bases and J gave up 5 bases; unmatched junction bases: 15. The CDR3 runs to 16 residues. Germline CDR1 is LGHNA and CDR2 is YNFKEQ. For the CDR3, the DNA is TGTGCCAGCAGACATCCAGAGGACAGGGTGAGGGACGAGCAGTACTTC. Its translation is CASRHPEDRVRDEQYF.

This chain links TRBV5-4 with TRBJ1-1; the D gene is possibly TRBD1 (5 bases). Germline CDR1 and CDR2: SGHNT and YYREEE (reference sequence). The CDR3 has 13 residues. Trimming removed 4 bases at V and 9 bases at J, with 16 bases between. CDR3 in DNA: TGTGCCAGCAGCCCCATCGGGACTGATAAAGCTTTCTTT. It is translated as CASSPIGTDKAFF.

The chain uses TRBV7-6 and TRBJ2-2; TRBD1 matches at 8 bases. This CDR3 region has 14 residues. Trimming at V came to 5 bases and at J to 3 bases, leaving 2 bases not matched to a gene. Germline V gene lookup returns CDR1 SGHVS and CDR2 FNYEAQ. The CDR3 reads CASSVDRDTGELFF. Here the CDR3 DNA reads TGTGCCAGCAGCGTGGACAGGGACACCGGGGAGCTGTTTTTT. Drawing the rest from reference TRBV7-6 and TRBJ2-2, the complete variable domain is GAGVSQSPRYKVTKRGQDVALRCDPISGHVSLYWYRQALGQGPEFLTYFNYEAQQDKSGLPNDRFSAERPEGSISTLTIQRTEQRDSAMYRCASSVDRDTGELFFGEGSRLTVL.

The chain joins TRBV7-6 to TRBJ2-2; 7 bases are shared with TRBD1. The CDR3 totals 12 residues. Germline-derived CDR1 and CDR2 are SGHVS and FNYEAQ. V lost 5 bases, J lost 7 bases, and 1 base stayed unmatched. The CDR3 loop reads CASSRQGGELFF. The DNA for the CDR3 is TGTGCCAGCAGCCGACAGGGCGGGGAGCTGTTTTTT. The variable domain in full, with the rest retrieved from reference TRBV7-6 and TRBJ2-2, is GAGVSQSPRYKVTKRGQDVALRCDPISGHVSLYWYRQALGQGPEFLTYFNYEAQQDKSGLPNDRFSAERPEGSISTLTIQRTEQRDSAMYRCASSRQGGELFFGEGSRLTVL.

This chain uses TRBV3-1 (or the pseudogene TRBV3-2) with TRBJ2-2, with no clear D. Germline CDR1 LGHDT, CDR2 YNNKEL (reference sequence). V was cut by 2 bases and J by 7 bases, with 5 bases left in between. The CDR3 runs to 12 residues. CDR3 protein: CASSQSYGELFF. The CDR3 DNA reads TGTGCCAGCAGCCAATCTTACGGGGAGCTGTTTTTT.

The CDR3: CASSVGTGGQNTEAFF. In DNA, the CDR3 is TGTGCCAGCAGCGTCGGGACAGGGGGACAGAACACTGAAGCTTTCTTT. The gene calls are TRBV7-3 and TRBJ1-1, with 11 bases aligning to TRBD1. CDR1 is SGHTA, CDR2 FQGTGA, per germline. This CDR3 comprises 16 residues. V lost 5 bases, J lost 1 base, and 6 bases stayed unmatched.

The chain recombines TRBV18 with TRBJ1-2; D unresolved. The length of the CDR3 is 13 residues. V was trimmed by 3 bases and J by 8 bases, leaving 13 bases between them. CDR1 is KGHSH and CDR2 is LQKENI in the germline V gene. This CDR3 is CASSPLEGWGYTF. DNA for the CDR3: TGTGCCAGCTCACCCCTTGAGGGTTGGGGCTACACCTTC.

This clone was counted a single time. The V and J genes are TRBV11-2 and TRBJ1-5; 7 bases fit TRBD1. The CDR3 is 14 residues long. Germline V lookup: CDR1 SGHAT, CDR2 FQNNGV. Trimming at V came to 5 bases and at J to 9 bases, leaving 10 bases not matched to a gene. The CDR3 bases are TGTGCCAGCAGCCCTTCCTCAGGGGGTAGGCCCCAGCATTTT. Its translation is CASSPSSGGRPQHF.

The gene calls are TRBV15 and TRBJ1-1, with TRBD1 as a possible D gene (6 bases). The ends were cut back, 0 bases at V and 10 bases at J, with 18 bases in the middle. The CDR3 runs to 15 residues. CDR1 and CDR2 from the germline V gene are LNHNV and YYDKDF (reference sequence). The CDR3: CATSRDVGRGVGAFF. As DNA, the CDR3 is TGTGCCACCAGCAGAGATGTTGGCAGGGGAGTGGGAGCTTTCTTT.

The chain couples TRBV3-1 (or the pseudogene TRBV3-2) to TRBJ1-5, with TRBD1 identical over 8 bases. CDR1 and CDR2 (germline): LGHDT, YNNKEL (reference sequence). Losses at the gene ends were 3 bases for V and 6 bases for J; bases not matched to a gene: 1. The CDR3 length is 13 residues. This chain's CDR3 is CASSHTGGQPQHF. The CDR3 region has the DNA TGTGCCAGCAGCCATACAGGGGGTCAGCCCCAGCATTTT.

This clone has only a few counts. The chain is built from TRBV30 and TRBJ1-2; D is ambiguous. The CDR3 is 12 residues long. Germline-derived CDR1 and CDR2 are GTSNPN and SVGIG (reference sequence). V dropped 0 bases and J dropped 4 bases, with 6 bases sitting between them. The CDR3 bases are TGTGCCTGGAGTGTAGCTGGCTATGGCTACACCTTC. Its translation: CAWSVAGYGYTF.

The chain combines TRBV12-5 with TRBJ1-2, with 9 bases that match TRBD1. Germline values: CDR1 LGHNT, CDR2 FRNRAP. This CDR3 has 14 amino acids. V trimming: 5 bases; J trimming: 7 bases; junction bases outside the gene matches: 8. The CDR3 sequence: CASGLPTGGSGYTF. CDR3 coding DNA: TGTGCTAGTGGTCTCCCGACAGGGGGGTCTGGCTACACCTTC.

The rearrangement links TRBV27 to TRBJ1-1; the D gene is possibly TRBD1 (6 bases). The ends were cut back, 6 bases at V and 2 bases at J, with 13 bases in the middle. CDR3 length equals 14 residues. Germline loops: CDR1 MNHEY, CDR2 SMNVEV (reference sequence). CDR3 in DNA: TGTGCCAGCAGAGAGTACAGGGACAACACTGAAGCTTTCTTT. It encodes CASREYRDNTEAFF.

V is TRBV21-1 and J is TRBJ2-3; the D call in the table, TRBD1, was not verified against the DNA. TRBV21-1 is flagged as a pseudogene. This CDR3 has 17 amino acids. The chain's CDR3 is CASSKGGQGESTDTQYF. The CDR3 region has the DNA TGTGCCAGCAGCAAAGGTGGACAGGGAGAGAGCACAGATACGCAGTATTTT.

The chain carries TRBV5-1 and TRBJ2-7, with D possibly TRBD1 on 6 matching bases. Germline V gene data show CDR1 as SGHRS and CDR2 as YFSETQ. V lost 3 bases and J 1 base, leaving 8 bases between the germline ends. The CDR3 runs 13 residues. CDR3: CASSSTGSYEQYF. The DNA of the CDR3 is TGCGCCAGCAGCTCGACAGGTTCCTACGAGCAGTACTTC.

This clone appeared a few times. The J gene is TRBJ1-2, the V gene TRBV24-1, with D uncertain. The V gene's germline CDR1 is KGHDR and CDR2 SFDVKD. There are 14 residues in the CDR3. Trimming cost V 3 bases and J 2 bases, with 9 bases left between them. CDR3 DNA sequence: TGTGCCACCAGTGATCCCCCAATGAACTATGGCTACACCTTC. This codes for CATSDPPMNYGYTF.

As for this clone: The sample carries other DNA sequences with the same CDR3. The gene calls are TRBV5-1 and TRBJ2-7; 11 nucleotides line up with TRBD2. Trimming removed 0 bases from V and 1 base from J; junction bases left unmatched: 3. The CDR3 runs 16 residues. Germline V gene sequence: CDR1 SGHRS, CDR2 YFSETQ. This CDR3 reads CASSLGLAGGSYEQYF. Here the CDR3 DNA reads TGCGCCAGCAGCTTGGGTCTAGCGGGGGGATCCTACGAGCAGTACTTC.

This rearrangement joins TRBV10-3 to TRBJ1-2; D uncertain. The V end was cut by 2 bases, the J end by 3 bases, with 10 bases between. The CDR3 loop spans 14 amino acids. The V gene's germline CDR1 is ENHRY and CDR2 SYGVKD. CDR3 sequence reads: CAISEGEVDYGYTF. The CDR3 region has the DNA TGTGCCATCAGTGAGGGGGAGGTGGACTATGGCTACACCTTC.

The chain employs TRBV4-1 and TRBJ2-4; maybe TRBD2 (5 bases). V was pared by 0 bases and J by 8 bases, with 8 bases between. The germline V gene encodes CDR1 MGHRA and CDR2 YSYEKL. CDR3 size: 13 residues. DNA for the CDR3: TGCGCCAGCAGCCAAGAAAACGGGGACATTCAGTACTTC. Amino acids: CASSQENGDIQYF.

V is TRBV19 and J is TRBJ2-7; 9 bases map to TRBD1. With 7 bases clipped from V and 1 base from J, the junction kept 5 bases outside the gene matches. Germline CDR1 and CDR2: LNHDA and SQIVND (reference sequence). This CDR3 has 14 residues. In nucleotides, the CDR3 is TGTGCCAGTAACTCCGGGACAGGGTCCTACGAGCAGTACTTC. This gives the protein CASNSGTGSYEQYF.

The chain is built from TRBV14 and TRBJ2-7, with TRBD2 matching 10 bases. This CDR3 region has 15 residues. Germline loops: CDR1 SGHDN, CDR2 FVKESK. Trimming at V came to 1 base and at J to 4 bases, leaving 4 bases not matched to a gene. In DNA, the CDR3 is TGTGCCAGCAGCCAAGTTGCGACTAGCGGGTACGAGCAGTACTTC. It codes for CASSQVATSGYEQYF.

The chain combines TRBV4-3 with TRBJ1-3; D is unclear. This CDR3 spans 16 amino acids. Trimming removed 4 bases from V and 0 bases from J, with 13 bases in between. Germline CDR1 reads LGHNA; CDR2 reads YSLEER. The chain's CDR3 is CASSPAGSSSGNTIYF. In DNA, the CDR3 is TGCGCCAGCAGCCCGGCGGGGTCTAGCTCTGGAAACACCATATATTTT.

This clone was found once. J is TRBJ2-3 and V is TRBV7-9, with TRBD1 as a possible D gene (6 bases). The CDR3 is 15 residues long. Germline CDR1 is SEHNR and CDR2 is FQNEAQ (reference sequence). V dropped 7 bases and J dropped 1 base, with 15 bases sitting between them. The CDR3 is CASNFRGRGTDTQYF. As DNA, the CDR3 is TGTGCCAGCAACTTCAGGGGTCGGGGCACAGATACGCAGTATTTT.

This chain connects TRBV16 to TRBJ1-3; D gene uncertain. CDR1 is KGHSY, CDR2 FQNENV, per germline. V was shortened by 1 base and J by 4 bases, with 5 bases between the two germline ends. The CDR3 covers 13 residues. DNA for the CDR3: TGTGCCAGCAGCCAATACTCGGGAAACACCATATATTTT. Amino acid sequence: CASSQYSGNTIYF.

The gene calls are TRBV7-2 and TRBJ1-5, with D perhaps matching TRBD1 (6 bases). The CDR3 sequence is 17 residues long. The germline V gene has CDR1 SGHTA and CDR2 FQGNSA. V shed 2 bases and J shed 3 bases, with 17 bases lying between them. The CDR3 bases are TGTGCCAGCAGCTTATGGGGTCCTACAGGGAACAATCAGCCCCAGCATTTT. This gives the protein CASSLWGPTGNNQPQHF. The full variable domain, completed using reference TRBV7-2 and TRBJ1-5, is GAGVSQSPSNKVTEKGKDVELRCDPISGHTALYWYRQSLGQGLEFLIYFQGNSAPDKSGLPSDRFSAERTGGSVSTLTIQRTQQEDSAVYLCASSLWGPTGNNQPQHFGDGTRLSIL.

The chain uses TRBV29-1 and TRBJ1-4, with 7 bases lining up with TRBD1. In germline, CDR1 is SQVTM, CDR2 ANQGSEA. The V gene end was trimmed by 1 base and the J gene end by 11 bases; junction bases not matched to a gene: 7. CDR3 length: 13 residues. CDR3 DNA sequence: TGCAGCGTTGAAGGGACAGGCAGGGGGAAACTGTTTTTT. It codes for CSVEGTGRGKLFF. The full variable domain, its missing parts supplied by reference TRBV29-1 and TRBJ1-4, is SAVISQKPSRDICQRGTSLTIQCQVDSQVTMMFWYRQQPGQSLTLIATANQGSEATYESGFVIDKFPISRPNLTFSTLTVSNMSPEDSSIYLCSVEGTGRGKLFFGSGTQLSVL.

J is TRBJ1-2 and V is TRBV5-1; D might be TRBD1 (6 bases). CDR3 length equals 16 residues. CDR1 and CDR2 from the germline V gene are SGHRS and YFSETQ. The V end lost 0 bases, the J end lost 5 bases, and 17 bases lay between the germline ends. CDR3 bases: TGCGCCAGCAGCTTGGGCCCCGCCCGGCAGGGGTATGGCTACACCTTC. This translates into CASSLGPARQGYGYTF.

This clone was recorded only once. This chain connects TRBV21-1 to TRBJ2-4; the listed D gene, TRBD1, was not tested against the DNA. TRBV21-1 is deemed a pseudogene. CDR3 length: 16 residues. CDR3: CASSLQRTAAKNIQYF. The CDR3, as DNA: TGTGCCAGCAGCCTACAACGGACAGCAGCCAAAAACATTCAGTACTTC.